This T cell receptor (beta chain) was documented in a study of metastatic and nonmetastatic thyroid tumors. Turning to the study itself: It was across blood and tumor or nodule tissue from malignant and benign thyroid patients that repertoires were compared.

Whole-study findings and limits: Malignant thyroid tumors reportedly exceeded benign nodules significantly in TCR beta diversity, with the difference appearing in blood and tumor.

Original data processing: Differences in CDR3 between clinicopathological groups were drawn on to build a classifier intended to discriminate distant-metastatic papillary thyroid cancer patients. TCRdb re-analyzed the PCR reads through MiXCR. These V and J calls derive from TCRdb rather than the authors' analysis. The sample records more than 20,000 clones, roughly 13% being singletons. Until they underwent thyroid surgery, no patient had received any treatment. V was pared by 1 base and J by 2 bases, with 12 bases between. Germline loops: CDR1 SGHRS, CDR2 YFSETQ. This CDR3 has 15 amino acids. This clone was counted ten times or more. No antigen is known for it.

Sequences were obtained from blood. The TCR sequence derives from a female donor with papillary thyroid cancer or a benign thyroid nodule (not recorded which). Some clones in this sample may be carry-over from other donors' samples. The chain links TRBV5-1 to TRBJ2-5; D is undetermined. The CDR3 loop reads CASSLFRADQETQYF. CDR3 sequence (DNA): TGCGCCAGCAGCTTGTTTCGAGCAGATCAAGAGACCCAGTACTTC. Using reference TRBV5-1 and TRBJ2-5 for the parts outside the CDR3, the full variable domain is KAGVTQTPRYLIKTRGQQVTLSCSPISGHRSVSWYQQTPGQGLQFLFEYFSETQRNKGNFPGRFSGRQFSNSRSEMNVSTLELGDSALYLCASSLFRADQETQYFGPGTRLLVL.